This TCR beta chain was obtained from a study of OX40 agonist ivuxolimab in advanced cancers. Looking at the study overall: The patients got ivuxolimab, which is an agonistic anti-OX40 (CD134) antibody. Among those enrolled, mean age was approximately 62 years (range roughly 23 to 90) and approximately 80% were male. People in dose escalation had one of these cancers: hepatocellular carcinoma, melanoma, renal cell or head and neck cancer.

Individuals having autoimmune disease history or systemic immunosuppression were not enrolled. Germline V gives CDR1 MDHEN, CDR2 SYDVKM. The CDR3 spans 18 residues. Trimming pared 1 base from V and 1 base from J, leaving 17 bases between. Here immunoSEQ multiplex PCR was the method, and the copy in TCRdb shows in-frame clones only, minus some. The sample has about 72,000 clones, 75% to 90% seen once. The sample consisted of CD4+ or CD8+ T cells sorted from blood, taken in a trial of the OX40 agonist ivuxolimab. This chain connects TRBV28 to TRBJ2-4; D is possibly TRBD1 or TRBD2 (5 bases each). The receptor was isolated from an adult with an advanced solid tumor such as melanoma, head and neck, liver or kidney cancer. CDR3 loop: CASSLFGLGEMAKNIQYF. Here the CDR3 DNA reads TGTGCCAGCAGTTTATTCGGGCTAGGGGAGATGGCCAAAAACATTCAGTACTTC.